The 19 T cell receptor beta chains reported below all come from one sample, sequenced in a study of cytomegalovirus exposure and HLA in healthy donors. The study ran its PCR with 60 Vbeta and 13 Jbeta primers. Sequenced by immunoSEQ multiplex PCR; TCRdb stores in-frame clones only, minus some. Of approximately 110,000 clones listed, roughly 69% were seen once; the top ten hold about 3.8%. What was sequenced was PBMCs. These receptors were obtained from a man in his thirties or forties in good health and CMV-seropositive.

This sequence joins TRBV27 and TRBJ1-2, with 7 bases fitting TRBD1. The CDR3 is made up of 13 amino acids. Germline CDR1 is MNHEY and CDR2 is SMNVEV (reference sequence). Germline trimming cut 6 bases from V and 6 bases from J; bases unmatched to any gene: 7. The CDR3 here is CASRVTGIDGYTF. DNA of the CDR3: TGTGCCAGCAGAGTGACAGGGATAGATGGCTACACCTTC.

This clone has just a few counts. V gene TRBV19 combines with J gene TRBJ1-5; TRBD1 agrees at 10 bases. Germline CDR1 and CDR2: LNHDA and SQIVND (reference sequence). This CDR3 spans 15 amino acids. With 11 bases clipped from V and 5 bases from J, the junction kept 12 bases outside the gene matches. CDR3 DNA: TGTGCCTCCCAGGGACAGGGGAATTGGTATCAGCCCCAGCATTTT. Its translation is CASQGQGNWYQPQHF.

As regards this clone: This specimen includes other DNA sequences encoding the same CDR3. The chain links TRBV4-2 to TRBJ2-3; 12 bases are shared with TRBD2. Germline CDR1 and CDR2: LGHNA and YNFKEQ. The J segment lost 5 bases and the V segment lost 8 bases, leaving 5 bases of the junction unmatched. The CDR3 consists of 14 residues. CDR3 nucleotides: TGTGCCAGCGGGCTAGCGGGGGGGCAAGATACGCAGTATTTT. Translation: CASGLAGGQDTQYF.

V usage is TRBV5-1 and J usage is TRBJ2-5; no firm D call. TRBJ2-7 explains the end of the DNA better; the J call may be wrong. The CDR3 consists of 12 residues. Germline loops: CDR1 SGHRS, CDR2 YFSETQ. CDR3 residues: CASSFVSYEQYF. The CDR3 region has the DNA TGCGCCAGCAGCTTCGTCTCCTACGAGCAGTACTTC.

The chain links TRBV7-9 to TRBJ1-2, with 7 bases lining up with TRBD1. Germline values: CDR1 SEHNR, CDR2 FQNEAQ (reference sequence). CDR3 length: 15 amino acids. Losses at the gene ends were 4 bases for V and 4 bases for J; bases not matched to a gene: 9. The CDR3 DNA reads as TGTGCCAGCAGCTCCGACAGGGAGTATGGCTATGGCTACACCTTC. Its translation is CASSSDREYGYGYTF. The full variable domain, completed using reference TRBV7-9 and TRBJ1-2, is DTGVSQNPRHKITKRGQNVTFRCDPISEHNRLYWYRQTLGQGPEFLTYFQNEAQLEKSRLLSDRFSAERPKGSFSTLEIQRTEQGDSAMYLCASSSDREYGYGYTFGSGTRLTVV.

This clone showed up just once. The CDR3 DNA follows: TGTGCCAGCAGCTACGAGGGTTACACCGGGGAGCTGTTTTTT. Its translation: CASSYEGYTGELFF. This chain uses TRBV2 with TRBJ2-2; a weak D match, TRBD2 (5 bases). CDR1 is SNHLY, CDR2 FYNNEI, per germline. CDR3 length: 14 amino acids. V was clipped by 6 bases and J by 3 bases, with 11 bases between them.

A single count supports this clone. V gene TRBV4-1 combines with J gene TRBJ2-5; a possible D gene is TRBD1 (5 bases). V was shortened by 0 bases and J by 1 base, with 9 bases between the two germline ends. Germline values: CDR1 MGHRA, CDR2 YSYEKL. The length of the CDR3 is 15 residues. In nucleotides, the CDR3 is TGCGCCAGCAGCCAAGAGGCCAGGGTCCAAGAGACCCAGTACTTC. Residues: CASSQEARVQETQYF.

In this sample, this clone turned up once. The rearrangement uses TRBV7-2 and TRBJ2-3; D remains ambiguous. CDR1 is SGHTA and CDR2 is FQGNSA in the germline V gene. Trimming took 0 bases from V and 5 from J, leaving 6 bases between them. This CDR3 has 13 residues. This CDR3 is CASSLAPGDTQYF. Here the CDR3 DNA reads TGTGCCAGCAGCTTAGCGCCGGGAGATACGCAGTATTTT.

The rearrangement uses TRBV25-1 and TRBJ2-7; TRBD1 matches at 7 bases. This CDR3 has 15 amino acids. The germline gives CDR1 MGHDK, CDR2 SYGVNS. V lost 3 bases and J lost 6; bases outside the gene matches: 11. CDR3 DNA sequence: TGTGCCAGCAGTGACCTACAGGGGAAGGGTTCCGAGCAGTACTTC. Translated: CASSDLQGKGSEQYF.

V usage is TRBV10-3 and J usage is TRBJ1-5; 9 nucleotides align to TRBD1. The CDR3 runs 14 residues. The J segment lost 6 bases and the V segment lost 3 bases, leaving 3 bases of the junction unmatched. Per the germline V gene, CDR1 is ENHRY and CDR2 is SYGVKD. The CDR3 loop is CAISDGTGTQPQHF. The CDR3 bases are TGTGCCATCAGTGACGGGACAGGGACTCAGCCCCAGCATTTT.

This sequence joins TRBV6-1 and TRBJ1-2; 9 bases agree with TRBD1. Germline V gene lookup returns CDR1 MNHNS and CDR2 SASEGT. CDR3 length equals 16 residues. After removal of 0 bases from V and 3 bases from J, the junction contained 5 bases not matched to a gene. This chain's CDR3 is CASSEAGGTGYYGYTF. The CDR3 DNA sequence: TGTGCCAGCAGTGAAGCGGGTGGGACAGGGTACTATGGCTACACCTTC.

This clone occurred a few times. The chain combines TRBV2 with TRBJ1-2; D might be TRBD1 (5 bases). Trimming removed 4 bases from V and 8 bases from J, with 20 bases in between. Germline V gene sequence: CDR1 SNHLY, CDR2 FYNNEI. The CDR3 sequence is 15 residues long. The CDR3 DNA reads TGTGCCAGCAGTGGGAACAGGAAATCCTGGATGGGCTACACCTTC. Its translation is CASSGNRKSWMGYTF. Full variable domain (rest looked up from reference TRBV2 and TRBJ1-2): EPEVTQTPSHQVTQMGQEVILRCVPISNHLYFYWYRQILGQKVEFLVSFYNNEISEKSEIFDDQFSVERPDGSNFTLKIRSTKLEDSAMYFCASSGNRKSWMGYTFGSGTRLTVV.

The chain has TRBV9 and TRBJ1-2, with D unclear. Germline values: CDR1 SGDLS, CDR2 YYNGEE. CDR3 length: 14 amino acids. The V and J ends lost 4 bases and 2 bases respectively, with 12 bases between them. The CDR3 sequence: CASSTSGENYGYTF. As DNA, the CDR3 is TGTGCCAGCAGCACCTCGGGTGAGAACTATGGCTACACCTTC.

The chain employs TRBV5-1 and TRBJ2-7; perhaps TRBD1 as D (5 bases). This CDR3 comprises 14 residues. Trimming left V 4 bases short and J 3 bases short, with 14 bases between. Germline CDR1 reads SGHRS; CDR2 reads YFSETQ. The CDR3 loop is CASSPASDSYEQYF. For the CDR3, the DNA is TGCGCCAGCAGCCCGGCCAGCGACAGCTACGAGCAGTACTTC.

This clone was seen a few times. The J gene is TRBJ1-2, the V gene TRBV5-1; perhaps TRBD1 as D (5 bases). CDR3 length: 14 residues. Germline V CDR1 and CDR2: SGHRS, YFSETQ. With 2 bases removed from V and 10 bases from J, the gap between germline ends came to 18 bases. Written as DNA, the CDR3 is TGCGCCAGCAGCTTCTCGGGGGGGGTTGATGTCTACACCTTC. Protein: CASSFSGGVDVYTF.

The V gene is TRBV6-4, the J gene TRBJ2-1; 7 bases align to TRBD1. The junction had 8 bases not matched to a gene; V was cut back by 6 bases and J by 6 bases. The CDR3 totals 14 residues. Germline V lookup: CDR1 MRHNA, CDR2 SNTAGT. This CDR3 is CASSPGQRINEQFF. The CDR3 DNA sequence: TGTGCCAGCAGCCCGGGACAGCGGATCAATGAGCAGTTCTTC.

Only one count was recorded for this clone. The chain joins TRBV2 to TRBJ1-2; 7 nucleotides align to TRBD1. The germline gives CDR1 SNHLY, CDR2 FYNNEI. This CDR3 contains 14 residues. After removal of 3 bases from V and 10 bases from J, the junction contained 11 bases not matched to a gene. Written as DNA, the CDR3 is TGTGCCAGCAGTGAGGGCCAGGGGGTCCTCGTCTACACCTTC. The encoded protein is CASSEGQGVLVYTF.

The rearrangement joins TRBV9 to TRBJ1-5, with D hard to call. V was pared by 3 bases and J by 4 bases, with 14 bases between. The CDR3 length is 15 residues. CDR1 SGDLS and CDR2 YYNGEE come from the germline V gene. CDR3 loop: CASSALGDPNQPQHF. The CDR3 region has the DNA TGTGCCAGCAGCGCCCTGGGAGACCCTAATCAGCCCCAGCATTTT.

The chain couples TRBV27 to TRBJ2-5; D perhaps matches TRBD1 (5 bases). V dropped 5 bases and J dropped 4 bases, with 11 bases sitting between them. This CDR3 contains 13 residues. CDR1 MNHEY and CDR2 SMNVEV come from the germline V gene (reference sequence). This chain's CDR3 is CASSTGHRETQYF. The CDR3 coding sequence is TGTGCCAGCAGTACCGGACATCGAGAGACCCAGTACTTC.